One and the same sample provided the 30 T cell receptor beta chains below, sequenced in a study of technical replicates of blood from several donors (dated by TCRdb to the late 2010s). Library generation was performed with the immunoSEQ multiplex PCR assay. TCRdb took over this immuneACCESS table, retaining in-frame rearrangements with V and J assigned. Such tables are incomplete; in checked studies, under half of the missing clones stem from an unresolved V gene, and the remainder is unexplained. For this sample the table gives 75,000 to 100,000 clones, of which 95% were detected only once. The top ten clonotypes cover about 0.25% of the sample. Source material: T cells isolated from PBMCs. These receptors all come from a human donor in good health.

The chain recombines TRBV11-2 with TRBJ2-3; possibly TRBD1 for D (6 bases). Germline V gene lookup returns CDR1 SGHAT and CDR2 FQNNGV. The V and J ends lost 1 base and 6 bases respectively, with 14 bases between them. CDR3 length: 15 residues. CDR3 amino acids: CASSLGTVGPDTQYF. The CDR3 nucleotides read TGTGCCAGCAGCTTAGGGACAGTGGGTCCGGATACGCAGTATTTT. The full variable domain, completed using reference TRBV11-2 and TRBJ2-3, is EAGVAQSPRYKIIEKRQSVAFWCNPISGHATLYWYQQILGQGPKLLIQFQNNGVVDDSQLPKDRFSAERLKGVDSTLKIQPAKLEDSAVYLCASSLGTVGPDTQYFGPGTRLTVL.

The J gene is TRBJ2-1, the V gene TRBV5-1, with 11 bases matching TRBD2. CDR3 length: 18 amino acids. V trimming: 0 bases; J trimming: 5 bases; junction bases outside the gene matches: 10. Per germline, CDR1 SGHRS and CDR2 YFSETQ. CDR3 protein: CASSLGTSGSLGDNEQFF. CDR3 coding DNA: TGCGCCAGCAGCTTGGGGACTAGCGGGTCCCTGGGCGACAATGAGCAGTTCTTC.

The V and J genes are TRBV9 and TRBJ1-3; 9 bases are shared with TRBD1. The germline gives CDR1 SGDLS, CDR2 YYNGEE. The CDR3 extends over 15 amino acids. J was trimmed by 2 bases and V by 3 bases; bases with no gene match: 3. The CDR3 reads CASSGTGVAGNTIYF. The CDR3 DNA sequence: TGTGCCAGCAGCGGGACAGGGGTCGCTGGAAACACCATATATTTT. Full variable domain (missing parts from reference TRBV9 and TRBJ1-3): DSGVTQTPKHLITATGQRVTLRCSPRSGDLSVYWYQQSLDQGLQFLIQYYNGEERAKGNILERFSAQQFPDLHSELNLSSLELGDSALYFCASSGTGVAGNTIYFGEGSWLTVV.

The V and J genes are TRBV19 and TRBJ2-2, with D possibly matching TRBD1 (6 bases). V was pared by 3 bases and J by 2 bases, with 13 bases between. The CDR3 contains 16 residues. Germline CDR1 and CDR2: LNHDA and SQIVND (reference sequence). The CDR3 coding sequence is TGTGCCAGTAGTATGCACAGGGTCGGCAACACCGGGGAGCTGTTTTTT. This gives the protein CASSMHRVGNTGELFF.

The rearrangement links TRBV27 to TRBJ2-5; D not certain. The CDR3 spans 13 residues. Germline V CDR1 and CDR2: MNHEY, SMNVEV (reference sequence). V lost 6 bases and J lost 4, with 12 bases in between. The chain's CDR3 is CASSLSSLETQYF. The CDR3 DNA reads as TGTGCCAGCAGCCTATCGTCCTTAGAGACCCAGTACTTC.

The CDR3 loop is CASSVNPLSGGANEQFF. The CDR3 coding sequence is TGTGCCAGCAGCGTAAACCCCCTGAGCGGGGGGGCCAATGAGCAGTTCTTC. This rearrangement joins TRBV9 to TRBJ2-1, with TRBD2 identical over 10 bases. The length of the CDR3 is 17 residues. V shed 1 base and J 6 bases; nucleotides not matched to a gene: 10. Germline-derived CDR1 and CDR2 are SGDLS and YYNGEE.

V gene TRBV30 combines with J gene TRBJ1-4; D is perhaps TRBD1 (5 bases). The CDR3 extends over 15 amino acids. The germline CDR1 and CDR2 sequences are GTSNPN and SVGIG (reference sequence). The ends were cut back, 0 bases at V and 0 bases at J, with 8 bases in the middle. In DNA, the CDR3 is TGTGCCTGGAGTGTAGGGGATACAACTAATGAAAAACTGTTTTTT. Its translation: CAWSVGDTTNEKLFF.

The CDR3 spells CASSQVIGNEQYF. The CDR3 region has the DNA TGCGCCAGCAGCCAAGTCATCGGGAACGAGCAGTACTTC. J is TRBJ2-7 and V is TRBV4-1; possibly TRBD2 for D (5 bases). CDR1 is MGHRA and CDR2 is YSYEKL in the germline V gene. Trimming removed 1 base from V and 5 bases from J, with 9 bases in between. The CDR3 totals 13 residues.

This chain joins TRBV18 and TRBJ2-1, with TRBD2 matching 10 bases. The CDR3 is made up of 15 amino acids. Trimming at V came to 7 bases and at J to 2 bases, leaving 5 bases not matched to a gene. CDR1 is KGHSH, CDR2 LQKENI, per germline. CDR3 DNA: TGTGCCAGCTATAGCGGGAGGCAGGCCTACAATGAGCAGTTCTTC. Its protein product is CASYSGRQAYNEQFF.

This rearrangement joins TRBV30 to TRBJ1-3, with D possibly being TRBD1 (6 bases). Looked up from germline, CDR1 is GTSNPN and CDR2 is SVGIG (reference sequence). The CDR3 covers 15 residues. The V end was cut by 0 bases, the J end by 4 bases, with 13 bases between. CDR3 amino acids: CAWSVPGAYGNTIYF. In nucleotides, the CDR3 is TGTGCCTGGAGTGTCCCAGGGGCCTACGGAAACACCATATATTTT.

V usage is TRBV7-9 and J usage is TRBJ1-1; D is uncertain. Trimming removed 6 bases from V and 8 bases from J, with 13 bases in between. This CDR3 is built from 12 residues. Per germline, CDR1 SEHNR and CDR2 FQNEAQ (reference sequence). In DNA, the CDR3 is TGTGCCAGCAGAAATCCTCAGAAGGAAGCTTTCTTT. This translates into CASRNPQKEAFF.

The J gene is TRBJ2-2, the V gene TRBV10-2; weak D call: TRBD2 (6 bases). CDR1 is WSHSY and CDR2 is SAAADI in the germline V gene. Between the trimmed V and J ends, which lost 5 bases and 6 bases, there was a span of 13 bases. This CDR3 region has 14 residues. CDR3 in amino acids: CASSQSRESGELFF. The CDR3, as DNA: TGCGCCAGCAGTCAAAGTCGGGAGTCCGGGGAGCTGTTTTTT.

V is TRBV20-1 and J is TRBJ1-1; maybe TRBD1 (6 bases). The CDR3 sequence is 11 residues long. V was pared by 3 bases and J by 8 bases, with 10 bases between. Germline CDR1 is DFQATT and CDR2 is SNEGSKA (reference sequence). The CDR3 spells CSASRTAEAFF. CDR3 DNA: TGCAGTGCTAGTAGGACAGCCGAAGCTTTCTTT.

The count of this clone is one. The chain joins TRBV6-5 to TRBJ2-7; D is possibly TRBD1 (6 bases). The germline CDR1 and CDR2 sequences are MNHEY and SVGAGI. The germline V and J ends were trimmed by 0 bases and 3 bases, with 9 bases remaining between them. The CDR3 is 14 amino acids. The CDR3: CASSYSDRYYEQYF. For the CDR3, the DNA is TGTGCCAGCAGTTACTCGGACAGATACTACGAGCAGTACTTC.

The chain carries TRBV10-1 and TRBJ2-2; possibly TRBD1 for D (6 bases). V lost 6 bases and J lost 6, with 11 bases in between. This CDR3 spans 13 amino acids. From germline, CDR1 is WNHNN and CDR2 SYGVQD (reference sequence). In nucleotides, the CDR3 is TGCGCCAGCAGGGACAGATACGCCGGGGAGCTGTTTTTT. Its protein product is CASRDRYAGELFF.

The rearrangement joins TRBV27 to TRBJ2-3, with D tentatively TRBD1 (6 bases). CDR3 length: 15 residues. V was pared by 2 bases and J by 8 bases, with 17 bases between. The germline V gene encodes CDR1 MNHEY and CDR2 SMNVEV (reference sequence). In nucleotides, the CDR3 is TGTGCCAGCAGTTTAAAACAGGGTGGGGAGTTTACGCAGTATTTT. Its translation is CASSLKQGGEFTQYF.

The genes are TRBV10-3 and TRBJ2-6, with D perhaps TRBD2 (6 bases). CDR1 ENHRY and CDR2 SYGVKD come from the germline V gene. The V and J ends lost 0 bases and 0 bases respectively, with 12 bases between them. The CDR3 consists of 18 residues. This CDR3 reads CAISESWGGNSGANVLTF. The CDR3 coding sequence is TGTGCCATCAGTGAGTCATGGGGCGGGAACTCTGGGGCCAACGTCCTGACTTTC.

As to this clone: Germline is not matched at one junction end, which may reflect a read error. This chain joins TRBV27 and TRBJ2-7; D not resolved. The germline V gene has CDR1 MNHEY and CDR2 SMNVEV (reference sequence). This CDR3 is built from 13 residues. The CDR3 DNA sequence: TGTGCCAGCAGTACACGAGGTTTTTACGGGCAGTACTTC. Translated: CASSTRGFYGQYF.

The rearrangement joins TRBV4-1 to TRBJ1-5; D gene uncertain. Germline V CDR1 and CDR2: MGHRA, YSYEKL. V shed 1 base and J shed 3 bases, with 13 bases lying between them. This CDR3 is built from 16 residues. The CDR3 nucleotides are TGCGCCAGCAGCCAAGTTCCCTTAGTACTCAATCAGCCCCAGCATTTT. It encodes CASSQVPLVLNQPQHF.

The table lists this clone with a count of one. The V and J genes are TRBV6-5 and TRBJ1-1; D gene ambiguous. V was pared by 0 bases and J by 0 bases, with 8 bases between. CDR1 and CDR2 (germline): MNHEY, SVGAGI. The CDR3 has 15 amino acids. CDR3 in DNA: TGTGCCAGCAGTTACTCATCGGTCGTGAACACTGAAGCTTTCTTT. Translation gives CASSYSSVVNTEAFF.

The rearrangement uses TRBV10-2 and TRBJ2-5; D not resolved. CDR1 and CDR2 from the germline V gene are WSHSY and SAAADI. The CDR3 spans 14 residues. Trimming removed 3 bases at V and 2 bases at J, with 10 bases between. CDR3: CASSDGRRQETQYF. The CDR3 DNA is TGCGCCAGCAGTGACGGCAGGCGTCAAGAGACCCAGTACTTC.

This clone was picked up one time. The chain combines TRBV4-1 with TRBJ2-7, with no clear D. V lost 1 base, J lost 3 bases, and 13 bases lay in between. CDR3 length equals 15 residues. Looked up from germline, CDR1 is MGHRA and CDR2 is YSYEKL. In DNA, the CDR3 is TGCGCCAGCAGCCAAGTCACAGACGGCCTCTACGAGCAGTACTTC. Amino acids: CASSQVTDGLYEQYF.

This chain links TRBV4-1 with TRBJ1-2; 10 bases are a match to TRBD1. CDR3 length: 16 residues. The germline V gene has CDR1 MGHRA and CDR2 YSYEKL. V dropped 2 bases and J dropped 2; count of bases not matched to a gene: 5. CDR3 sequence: CASSQPRQGANYGYTF. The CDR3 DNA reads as TGCGCCAGCAGCCAACCTCGACAGGGGGCGAACTATGGCTACACCTTC.

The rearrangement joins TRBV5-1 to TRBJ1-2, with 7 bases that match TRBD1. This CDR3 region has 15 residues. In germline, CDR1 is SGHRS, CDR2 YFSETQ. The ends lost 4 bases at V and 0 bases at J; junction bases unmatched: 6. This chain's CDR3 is CASSPGTASNYGYTF. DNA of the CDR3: TGCGCCAGCAGCCCAGGGACAGCTTCTAACTATGGCTACACCTTC.

DNA for the CDR3: TGTGCCAGCAGCCCACAGGGCGGTGAAAAACTGTTTTTT. It translates to CASSPQGGEKLFF. This chain connects TRBV7-2 to TRBJ1-4; a possible D gene is TRBD1 (6 bases). Germline values: CDR1 SGHTA, CDR2 FQGNSA. The CDR3 consists of 13 residues. Trimming left V 5 bases short and J 7 bases short, with 11 bases between.

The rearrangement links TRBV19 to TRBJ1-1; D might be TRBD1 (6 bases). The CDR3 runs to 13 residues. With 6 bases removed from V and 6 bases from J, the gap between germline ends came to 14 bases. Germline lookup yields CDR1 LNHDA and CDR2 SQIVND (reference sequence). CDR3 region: CASSPRGGAEAFF. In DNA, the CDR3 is TGTGCCAGTAGCCCCCGAGGGGGGGCTGAAGCTTTCTTT.

CDR3 nucleotide sequence: TGTGCCAGCAGTTTACAGAACAAGGCTTTCTTT. Amino acids: CASSLQNKAFF. The gene calls are TRBV28 and TRBJ1-1; D gene uncertain. Per the germline V gene, CDR1 is MDHEN and CDR2 is SYDVKM. V lost 2 bases and J lost 11, with 9 bases in between. The CDR3 has 11 residues.

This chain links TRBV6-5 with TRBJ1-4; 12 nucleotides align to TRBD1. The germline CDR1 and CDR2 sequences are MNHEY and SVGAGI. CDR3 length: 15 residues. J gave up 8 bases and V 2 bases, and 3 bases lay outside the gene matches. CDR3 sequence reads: CASSYGDRGQEKLFF. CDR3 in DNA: TGTGCCAGCAGTTACGGGGACAGGGGGCAAGAAAAACTGTTTTTT.

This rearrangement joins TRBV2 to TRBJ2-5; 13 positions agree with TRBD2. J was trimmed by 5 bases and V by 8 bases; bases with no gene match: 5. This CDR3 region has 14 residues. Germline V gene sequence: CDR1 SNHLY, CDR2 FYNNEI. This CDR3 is CASVQLAGGETQYF. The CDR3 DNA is TGTGCCAGCGTGCAACTAGCGGGAGGGGAGACCCAGTACTTC.

The CDR3 here is CAWASLQGAKDTQYF. Here the CDR3 DNA reads TGTGCCTGGGCCAGTCTCCAGGGGGCGAAAGATACGCAGTATTTT. J is TRBJ2-3 and V is TRBV30; TRBD1 aligns across 8 bases. Germline lookup yields CDR1 GTSNPN and CDR2 SVGIG (reference sequence). V trimming: 5 bases; J trimming: 5 bases; junction bases outside the gene matches: 12. This CDR3 is 15 amino acids long. Combining the CDR3 with reference TRBV30 and TRBJ2-3 gives the whole variable domain SQTIHQWPATLVQPVGSPLSLECTVEGTSNPNLYWYRQAAGRGLQLLFYSVGIGQISSEVPQNLSASRPQDRQFILSSKKLLLSDSGFYLCAWASLQGAKDTQYFGPGTRLTVL.